This passage covers 15 T cell receptor beta chains from one sample sequenced in a study of identical twins. TCRdb analysed the 5' RACE reads with MiXCR anew, one entry per CDR3 protein. The sample includes 700,000 or so distinct CDR3 sequences, about 9.4% of them seen just once. This same sample was also part of a study on yellow fever vaccine responses in identical twins.

Sequences were obtained from PBMCs. The receptors here all came from a woman aged 18-30 years in good health.

This clonotype was picked up many times. This chain links TRBV7-2 with TRBJ2-5, with TRBD2 matching over 11 bases. The J segment lost 5 bases and the V segment lost 5 bases, leaving 7 bases of the junction unmatched. Germline V gene lookup returns CDR1 SGHTA and CDR2 FQGNSA. The CDR3 is 15 amino acids. CDR3 amino acids: CASSLLAGVPETQYF. CDR3 nucleotides: TGTGCCAGCAGCCTACTAGCGGGAGTACCGGAGACCCAGTACTTC.

This clonotype has ten or more counts. The chain recombines TRBV11-2 with TRBJ2-1; the match to TRBD2 covers 8 bases. The CDR3 loop spans 18 amino acids. Per germline, CDR1 SGHAT and CDR2 FQNNGV. J was trimmed by 0 bases and V by 3 bases; bases with no gene match: 10. The CDR3 region has the DNA TGTGCCAGCAGCTTCAAGTGGACTAGCCCAATCTCCTACAATGAGCAGTTCTTC. It yields the protein CASSFKWTSPISYNEQFF.

Only a few counts were recorded for this clonotype. This chain joins TRBV14 and TRBJ2-3, with D perhaps TRBD1 (5 bases). Germline CDR1 SGHDN, CDR2 FVKESK. The CDR3 covers 15 residues. Trimming shortened V by 3 bases and J by 3 bases, and 13 bases separated the two germline ends. CDR3 bases: TGTGCCAGCAGCCAGTCCAGGGATTCGACAGATACGCAGTATTTT. Protein sequence: CASSQSRDSTDTQYF.

This clonotype was detected only a few times. V and J are TRBV29-1 and TRBJ1-3, with no clear D. V was trimmed by 6 bases and J by 2 bases, leaving 11 bases between them. Germline V gene lookup returns CDR1 SQVTM and CDR2 ANQGSEA. This CDR3 contains 13 residues. The CDR3 DNA reads TGCAGCGTCGTGGACGGCACTGGAAACACCATATATTTT. It yields the protein CSVVDGTGNTIYF.

V usage is TRBV6-1 and J usage is TRBJ2-7; 7 bases fit TRBD1. Germline lookup yields CDR1 MNHNS and CDR2 SASEGT. CDR3 length equals 13 residues. V gave up 10 bases and J gave up 0 bases; unmatched junction bases: 6. In DNA form, the CDR3 reads TGTGCCACCCGAGGGGGCAGCTCCTACGAGCAGTACTTC. This sequence encodes CATRGGSSYEQYF.

This clonotype was seen at least ten times. The chain links TRBV11-2 to TRBJ2-2; the D is unclear. The length of the CDR3 is 16 residues. Looked up from germline, CDR1 is SGHAT and CDR2 is FQNNGV. Trimming left V 0 bases short and J 7 bases short, with 15 bases between. The DNA for the CDR3 is TGTGCCAGCAGCTTAGAATTTGGGGTTTCCAGCGGGGAGCTGTTTTTT. Translation gives CASSLEFGVSSGELFF. Together with reference TRBV11-2 and TRBJ2-2, the CDR3 gives the full variable domain: EAGVAQSPRYKIIEKRQSVAFWCNPISGHATLYWYQQILGQGPKLLIQFQNNGVVDDSQLPKDRFSAERLKGVDSTLKIQPAKLEDSAVYLCASSLEFGVSSGELFFGEGSRLTVL.

This clonotype was observed a handful of times. This chain connects TRBV7-2 to TRBJ2-1; 8 nucleotides line up with TRBD2. Germline V gene lookup returns CDR1 SGHTA and CDR2 FQGNSA. V gave up 5 bases and J gave up 7 bases; unmatched junction bases: 4. This CDR3 has 13 amino acids. The CDR3 protein is CASSHGTRNEQFF. As DNA, the CDR3 is TGTGCCAGCAGCCACGGGACTAGAAATGAGCAGTTCTTC.

The table lists this clonotype with many counts. The chain has TRBV10-3 and TRBJ2-3; 10 bases are a match to TRBD2. Germline CDR1 is ENHRY and CDR2 is SYGVKD. Trimming took 3 bases from V and 3 from J; bases not matched to a gene: 6. The CDR3 length is 16 residues. CDR3 bases: TGTGCCATCAGTGAACTAGCGGGGTCGGCAACAGATACGCAGTATTTT. Translated, it gives CAISELAGSATDTQYF.

In this sample, this clonotype turned up a few times. The rearrangement joins TRBV24-1 to TRBJ1-2; D uncertain. Trimming took 3 bases from V and 1 from J, leaving 8 bases between them. The germline gives CDR1 KGHDR, CDR2 SFDVKD. This CDR3 has 14 amino acids. In DNA, the CDR3 is TGTGCCACCAGTGATGCCGGCATTAACTATGGCTACACCTTC. Translated, it gives CATSDAGINYGYTF.

The chain links TRBV5-1 to TRBJ1-2; D possibly corresponds to TRBD1 (6 bases). Looked up from germline, CDR1 is SGHRS and CDR2 is YFSETQ. The CDR3 sequence is 14 residues long. V was clipped by 4 bases and J by 2 bases, with 12 bases between them. For the CDR3, the DNA is TGCGCCAGCAGCCCTACAGGGAACAACTATGGCTACACCTTC. Translating it yields CASSPTGNNYGYTF. Full variable domain (rest looked up from reference TRBV5-1 and TRBJ1-2): KAGVTQTPRYLIKTRGQQVTLSCSPISGHRSVSWYQQTPGQGLQFLFEYFSETQRNKGNFPGRFSGRQFSNSRSEMNVSTLELGDSALYLCASSPTGNNYGYTFGSGTRLTVV.

This clonotype was observed a handful of times. The chain links TRBV4-3 to TRBJ2-3; D assignment may be TRBD1 or TRBD2 (5 bases each). Germline values: CDR1 LGHNA, CDR2 YSLEER. There are 18 residues in the CDR3. Trimming removed 0 bases at V and 2 bases at J, with 18 bases between. The CDR3 region is CASSQDTYRDAPTDTQYF. CDR3 sequence (DNA): TGCGCCAGCAGCCAAGATACGTACCGGGACGCACCCACAGATACGCAGTATTTT.

This clonotype was recorded many times. The genes are TRBV12-3 or TRBV12-4 and TRBJ2-6; tentatively, D is TRBD1 (6 bases). Deletions cut 3 bases from V and 1 base from J, with 16 bases between. The CDR3 loop spans 18 amino acids. The CDR3 reads CASSFGGQRLSGANVLTF. CDR3 bases: TGTGCCAGCAGTTTCGGCGGACAGAGACTATCTGGGGCCAACGTCCTGACTTTC.

This clonotype appeared many times. The V gene is TRBV12-3 or TRBV12-4, the J gene TRBJ1-2; D is undetermined. Trimming removed 2 bases from V and 7 bases from J, with 11 bases in between. This CDR3 comprises 13 residues. The CDR3 protein is CASSLILAGGYTF. DNA for the CDR3: TGTGCCAGCAGTTTAATCCTCGCGGGTGGCTACACCTTC.

V is TRBV7-8 and J is TRBJ2-7; 7 nucleotides match TRBD1. Germline CDR1 reads SGHVS; CDR2 reads FQNEAQ. CDR3 length equals 14 residues. V shed 4 bases and J 3 bases; nucleotides not matched to a gene: 6. The CDR3 sequence is CASSYPRTGYEQYF. In DNA form, the CDR3 reads TGTGCCAGCAGCTACCCGAGGACAGGCTACGAGCAGTACTTC.

This clonotype was observed a few times. This chain uses TRBV27 with TRBJ2-1; 7 positions match TRBD1. This CDR3 spans 16 amino acids. The V gene end was trimmed by 6 bases and the J gene end by 4 bases; junction bases not matched to a gene: 12. CDR1 is MNHEY, CDR2 SMNVEV, per germline (reference sequence). In DNA form, the CDR3 reads TGTGCCAGCAGGATGAAGACAGGGAAAAAATACAATGAGCAGTTCTTC. It yields the protein CASRMKTGKKYNEQFF.